These 16 T cell receptor delta chains came from one sample sequenced in a study of gamma-delta chains in newborns, infants, children. TCRdb reapplied CATT to the reads. The table shows just over 1,000 delta-chain clones, with approximately 1.3% occurring only once. Sequencing was carried out using blood. These receptors were collected from a child in good health.

This clone has a handful of counts. Given a far larger clone just one base away, this is likely a sequencing read error. Other DNA sequences in this specimen translate into the identical CDR3. J is TRDJ1 and V is TRDV2; 10 bases fit TRDD3. J gave up 8 bases and V 0 bases, and 17 bases lay outside the gene matches. From germline, CDR1 is GEAIGNYY and CDR2 EKD. The CDR3 is 18 residues long. The CDR3 here is CACDTVGGIRGVVDKLIF. CDR3 DNA sequence: TGTGCCTGTGACACCGTCGGGGGGATACGCGGGGTCGTCGACAAACTCATCTTT.

This clone has just a few counts. A much larger clone lies one base from this, so it may be a read error. The rearrangement uses TRDV2 and TRDJ3; D is undetermined. This CDR3 has 16 amino acids. Trimming removed 3 bases at V and 3 bases at J, with 11 bases between. CDR1 and CDR2 (germline): GEAIGNYY, EKD. CDR3 DNA sequence: TGTGCCTGTGACGCCGTCCAAGACTGGGACACCCGACAGATGTTTTTC. Its translation: CACDAVQDWDTRQMFF.

Concerning this clone itself: The junction departs from the called germline gene at one end, perhaps through a read error. Other DNA sequences of this sample code for an identical CDR3. V and J are TRDV3 and TRDJ1; 7 nucleotides match TRDD2. The CDR3 spans 18 residues. Germline CDR1 reads TVYSNPD; CDR2 reads GDNSRS (reference sequence). CDR3 DNA sequence: TGCGCCTTTAGCGTTCCCCTTCCTCCCGTACAGTACACCGATAAACTCATCTTT. Translated: CAFSVPLPPVQYTDKLIF. The full variable domain, rest sourced from reference TRDV3 and TRDJ1, is CDKVTQSSPDQTVASGSEVVLLCTYDTVYSNPDLFWYRIRPDYSFQFVFYGDNSRSEGADFTQGRFSVKHILTQKAFHLVISPVRTEDSATYYCAFSVPLPPVQYTDKLIFGKGTRVTVEP.

On this clone itself: It differs at one base from a far larger clone, so likely a read error. The chain couples TRDV2 to TRDJ2; D uncertain. The germline V and J ends were trimmed by 0 bases and 1 base, with 8 bases remaining between them. Looked up from germline, CDR1 is GEAIGNYY and CDR2 is EKD. The CDR3 totals 15 residues. The CDR3 loop is CACDTVWDLTAQLFF. The CDR3 nucleotides read TGTGCCTGTGACACCGTGTGGGATTTGACAGCACAACTCTTCTTT.

Comments on this clone: A far larger clone is only one base removed, so a read error is likely. V gene TRDV2 combines with J gene TRDJ1, with 13 bases matching TRDD3. This CDR3 is built from 19 residues. Germline assignment: CDR1 GEAIGNYY and CDR2 EKD. V dropped 0 bases and J dropped 4; count of bases not matched to a gene: 13. CDR3 in DNA: TGTGCCTGTGACACCCTTTTACTGGGGGATACGGGGTTCATCGATAAACTCATCTTT. Translating it yields CACDTLLLGDTGFIDKLIF.

For this clone: A much bigger clone sits one base away, suggesting this may be a read error. Other DNA sequences in this sample translate to the same CDR3. The rearrangement uses TRDV2 and TRDJ1; TRDD3 aligns across 12 bases. J was trimmed by 1 base and V by 3 bases; bases with no gene match: 14. The CDR3 totals 19 residues. Germline CDR1 and CDR2: GEAIGNYY and EKD. CDR3 DNA sequence: TGTGCCTGTGACGCCGTACTGGGGGATACACTTACCCCCACCGATAAACTCATCTTT. Amino acids: CACDAVLGDTLTPTDKLIF.

A word on this clone: TCRdb's protein for this DNA is that of a much larger clone and differs from the translation at residue 9, likely a read error; the protein shown is the DNA translation. The V call is TRDV2, the J call TRDJ3; D uncertain. V gave up 0 bases and J gave up 0 bases, with 11 bases separating them. There are 18 residues in the CDR3. Germline lookup yields CDR1 GEAIGNYY and CDR2 EKD. The CDR3, as DNA: TGTGCCTGTGACACCGTTCTGAAAGACTCCTGGGACACCCGACAGATGTTTTTC. It yields the protein CACDTVLKDSWDTRQMFF.

Of note for this clone: A much larger clone differs by one base, so this may be a read error. The rearrangement uses TRDV2 and TRDJ1; 7 positions match TRDD3. Germline loops: CDR1 GEAIGNYY, CDR2 EKD. CDR3 length: 18 residues. CDR3 residues: CACDTISLGAVPRDRLIF. Here the CDR3 DNA reads TGTGCCTGTGACACCATTTCCCTGGGGGCCGTGCCCCGGGATAGACTCATCTTT.

This clone has only a few counts. A much larger clonotype is one base distant, so this may be a read error. This chain connects TRDV2 to TRDJ1, with 10 bases aligning to TRDD3. Per the germline V gene, CDR1 is GEAIGNYY and CDR2 is EKD. The CDR3 runs 19 residues. The DNA of the CDR3 is TGTGCCCGTGACACAGTGAAACGTCTGGGGGATATGTCCACCGATAAACTCATCTTT. Encoded protein: CARDTVKRLGDMSTDKLIF.

This clone was recorded a few times. The protein given by TCRdb reflects a much larger clone and differs at residue 8 from this DNA's translation, likely from a read error; the protein shown is the DNA's translation. V and J are TRDV2 and TRDJ1; possible D gene TRDD3, 5 bases. Germline V gives CDR1 GEAIGNYY, CDR2 EKD. The CDR3 totals 17 residues. V shed 0 bases and J shed 2 bases, with 18 bases lying between them. In DNA, the CDR3 is TGTGCCTGTGACACCCTGAACCGGAATACGGGGACCGATAAACTCATCTTT. Translated: CACDTLNRNTGTDKLIF.

As regards this clone: A read error is possible here, since a much larger clone lies one base away. In the same sample, other DNA sequences code for this CDR3. The rearrangement joins TRDV2 to TRDJ3, with 8 bases identical to TRDD3. The CDR3 loop spans 17 amino acids. Per the germline V gene, CDR1 is GEAIGNYY and CDR2 is EKD. The CDR3 protein is CACDTLGDGRDTRQMFF. The CDR3 DNA follows: TGTGCCTGCGACACTTTGGGGGATGGCCGGGACACCCGACAGATGTTTTTC.

On this clone itself: This sequence may be a read error, since a much larger clone differs from it by one base. In the same sample, other DNA sequences code for this CDR3. The gene calls are TRDV2 and TRDJ1, with 7 nucleotides matching TRDD3. The CDR3 extends over 17 amino acids. Germline V gene lookup returns CDR1 GEAIGNYY and CDR2 EKD. J was trimmed by 0 bases and V by 3 bases; bases with no gene match: 12. The CDR3 spells CACDSVLGMGYTDKLIF. The CDR3 DNA reads as TGTGCCTGTGACTCAGTACTGGGGATGGGATACACCGATAAACTCATCTTT.

Comments on this clone: With a much larger clone just one base away, this may be a read error. The J gene is TRDJ1, the V gene TRDV2; 11 nucleotides align to TRDD3. This CDR3 is 19 amino acids long. CDR1 is GEAIGNYY, CDR2 EKD, per germline. The CDR3 sequence: CACDLLGDRRTLYTDRLIF. The CDR3 coding sequence is TGTGCCTGTGACCTACTGGGGGATAGGCGGACCCTGTACACCGATAGACTCATCTTT.

Comment on this clone: A much larger clone is a single base away; this may be a read error. Other nucleotide sequences in the sample specify the same CDR3. The chain couples TRDV2 to TRDJ1; TRDD3 matches 7 bases. This CDR3 is 17 amino acids long. Germline values: CDR1 GEAIGNYY, CDR2 EKD. DNA of the CDR3: TGTGCCTGCGACACCGTTACTGGGGTCCCAAAGGGCGATAAACTCATCTTT. Its translation is CACDTVTGVPKGDKLIF.

By sample fraction, this clone is large. This CDR3 is also generated by other DNA sequences in the sample. The chain has TRDV2 and TRDJ1; 7 bases map to TRDD3. The CDR3 consists of 19 residues. CDR1 and CDR2 (germline): GEAIGNYY, EKD. Unmatched junction bases numbered 17, after V lost 2 bases and J lost 0 bases. The CDR3 loop is CACDIAPLGSRAYTDKLIF. The CDR3 region has the DNA TGTGCCTGTGACATCGCCCCACTGGGGTCCCGGGCGTACACCGATAAACTCATCTTT.

This clone ranks as medium-sized. The V and J genes are TRDV2 and TRDJ1; D perhaps matches TRDD3 (5 bases). This CDR3 is 16 amino acids long. Trimming took off 0 bases at V and 0 bases at J, with 13 bases between the two ends. Germline V CDR1 and CDR2: GEAIGNYY, EKD. The DNA for the CDR3 is TGTGCCTGTGACACCGTAGGGGGGCTATACACCGATAAACTCATCTTT. Translation: CACDTVGGLYTDKLIF.